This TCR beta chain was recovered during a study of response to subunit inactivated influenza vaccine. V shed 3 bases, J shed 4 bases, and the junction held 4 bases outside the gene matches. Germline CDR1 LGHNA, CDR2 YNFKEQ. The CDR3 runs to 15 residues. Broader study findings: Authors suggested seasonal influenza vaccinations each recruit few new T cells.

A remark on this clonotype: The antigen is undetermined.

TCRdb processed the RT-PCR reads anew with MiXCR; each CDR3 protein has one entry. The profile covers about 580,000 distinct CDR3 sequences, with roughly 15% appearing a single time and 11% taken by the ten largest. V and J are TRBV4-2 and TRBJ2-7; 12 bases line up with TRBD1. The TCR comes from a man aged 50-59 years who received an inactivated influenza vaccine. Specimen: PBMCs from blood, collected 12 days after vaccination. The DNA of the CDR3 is TGTGCCAGCAGCCACATGGGACAGGGGGCTTACGAGCAGTACTTC. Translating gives CASSHMGQGAYEQYF.